This T cell receptor (beta chain) was profiled in a study of blood T cell repertoires in COVID-19. Study-wide background: T cells, B-cell-depleted T cells, or PBMCs provided the cDNA or gDNA that served as material.

While infection was still active, Seattle patients were enrolled and then followed longitudinally. Original data processing: Reference gene primer amplification gave estimated nucleated cell counts. TCRdb's copy holds only in-frame clones and misses some; the assay was immunoSEQ multiplex PCR. The D gene and trimming were derived from the DNA, and the V and J assignments and clone size from that table. The data show about 370,000 clones, around 90% seen once. Germline V gives CDR1 WSHSY, CDR2 SAAADI. The CDR3 runs 13 residues. V gave up 3 bases and J gave up 11 bases, with 16 bases separating them. This chain joins TRBV10-2 and TRBJ1-1; tentatively, D is TRBD1 (6 bases). The sample was peripheral blood. The origin of this receptor is a woman in her 30s with COVID-19, enrolled during active disease. CDR3 sequence (DNA): TGCGCCAGCAGTGACGGGACACTTGCCGGGGCTTTCTTT. Amino acid sequence: CASSDGTLAGAFF.